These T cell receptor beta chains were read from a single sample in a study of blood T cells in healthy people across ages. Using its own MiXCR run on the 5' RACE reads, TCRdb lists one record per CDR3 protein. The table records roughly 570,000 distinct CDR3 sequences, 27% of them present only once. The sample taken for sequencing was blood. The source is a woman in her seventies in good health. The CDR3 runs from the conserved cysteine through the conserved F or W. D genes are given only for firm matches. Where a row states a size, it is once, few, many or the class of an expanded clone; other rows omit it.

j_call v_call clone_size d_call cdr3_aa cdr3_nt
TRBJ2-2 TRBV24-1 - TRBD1 CATRTGVNTGELFF TGTGCCACCCGGACAGGGGTGAACACCGGGGAGCTGTTTTTT
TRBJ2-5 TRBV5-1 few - CASSLYGTAQETQYF TGCGCCAGCAGCTTGTATGGGACGGCTCAAGAGACCCAGTACTTC
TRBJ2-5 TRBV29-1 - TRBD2 CSVELRGGPMETQYF TGCAGCGTTGAATTGCGGGGGGGCCCTATGGAGACCCAGTACTTC
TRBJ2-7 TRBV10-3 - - CAISAQDEQYF TGTGCCATCAGTGCCCAAGACGAGCAGTACTTC
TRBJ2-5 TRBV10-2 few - CASSERGGARTQYF TGCGCCAGCAGTGAGCGAGGAGGAGCTAGGACCCAGTACTTC
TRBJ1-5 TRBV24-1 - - CATSDSGTRNQPQHF TGTGCCACCAGTGATTCCGGGACACGGAATCAGCCCCAGCATTTT
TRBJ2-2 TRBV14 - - CASSLTGDTGELFF TGTGCCAGCAGCCTCACAGGTGATACCGGGGAGCTGTTTTTT
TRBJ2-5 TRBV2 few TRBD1 CASLRTGSKETQYF TGTGCCAGCCTTCGGACAGGGTCGAAAGAGACCCAGTACTTC
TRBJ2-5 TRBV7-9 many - CASSLGSHQETQYF TGTGCCAGCAGCTTAGGGTCGCACCAAGAGACCCAGTACTTC
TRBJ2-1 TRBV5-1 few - CASSLGRLTDEQFF TGCGCCAGCAGCTTGGGTAGGTTGACGGATGAGCAGTTCTTC
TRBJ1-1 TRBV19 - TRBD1 CASSPATGGKAFF TGTGCCAGTAGTCCCGCGACAGGGGGTAAAGCTTTCTTT
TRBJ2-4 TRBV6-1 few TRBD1 CASSETGQGKNIQYF TGTGCCAGCAGTGAAACGGGACAGGGGAAAAACATTCAGTACTTC
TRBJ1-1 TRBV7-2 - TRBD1 CASSLNRQGNTEAFF TGTGCCAGCAGCTTAAATAGACAGGGGAACACTGAAGCTTTCTTT
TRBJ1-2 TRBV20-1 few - CSALTREHGYTF TGCAGTGCTTTGACGCGAGAGCATGGCTACACCTTC
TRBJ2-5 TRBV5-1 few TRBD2 CASSLATRQGALAGGPQETQYF TGCGCCAGCAGCTTGGCCACCCGACAAGGGGCCCTAGCGGGGGGTCCCCAAGAGACCCAGTACTTC
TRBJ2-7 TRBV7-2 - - CASSFSRSSNEQYF TGTGCCAGCAGCTTTTCGAGGAGCTCAAACGAGCAGTACTTC
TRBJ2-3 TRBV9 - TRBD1 CASSADRGGPYTDTQYF TGTGCCAGCAGCGCGGACAGGGGAGGGCCTTACACAGATACGCAGTATTTT
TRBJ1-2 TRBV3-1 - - CASSQRVGVFGYTF TGTGCCAGCAGCCAAAGGGTGGGAGTTTTTGGCTACACCTTC
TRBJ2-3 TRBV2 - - CASSGWTGDTQYF TGTGCCAGCAGTGGCTGGACTGGGGATACGCAGTATTTT
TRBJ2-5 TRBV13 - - CASSNGGPWGETQYF TGTGCCAGCAGCAACGGTGGGCCGTGGGGAGAGACCCAGTACTTC
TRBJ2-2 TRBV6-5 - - CASRSGEYYTGELFF TGTGCCAGCAGGTCGGGGGAATATTACACCGGGGAGCTGTTTTTT
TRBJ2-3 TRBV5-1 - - CASSLQKYAQYF TGCGCCAGCAGCTTGCAGAAGTACGCGCAGTATTTT
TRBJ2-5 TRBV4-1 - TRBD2 CAGSQSGGFQETQYF TGCGCCGGCAGCCAAAGCGGGGGCTTTCAAGAGACCCAGTACTTC
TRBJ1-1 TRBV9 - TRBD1 CASSITSQGAGAFF TGTGCCAGCAGCATCACGTCCCAGGGGGCTGGAGCTTTCTTT
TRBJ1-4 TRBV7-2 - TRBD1 CASRFDRGTEKLFF TGTGCCAGCAGATTTGACAGGGGAACTGAAAAACTGTTTTTT
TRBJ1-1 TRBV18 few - CASSPWDITINTEAFF TGTGCCAGCTCACCATGGGACATTACGATTAACACTGAAGCTTTCTTT
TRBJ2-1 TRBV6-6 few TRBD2 CASSRLAGGGNEQFF TGTGCCAGCAGCCGACTAGCGGGGGGAGGTAATGAGCAGTTCTTC
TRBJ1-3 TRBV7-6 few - CASSYTTDGNTIYF TGTGCCAGCAGCTATACGACAGACGGAAACACCATATATTTT
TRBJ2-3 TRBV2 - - CASSVSYGTDTQYF TGTGCCAGCAGTGTATCTTACGGCACAGATACGCAGTATTTT
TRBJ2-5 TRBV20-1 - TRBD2 CSARVPESGGKGETQYF TGCAGTGCTAGGGTGCCGGAAAGCGGGGGGAAGGGAGAGACCCAGTACTTC
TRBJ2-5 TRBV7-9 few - CASSLGQGGAIQETRYF TGTGCCAGCAGCTTAGGCCAAGGCGGGGCCATACAAGAGACCCGGTACTTC
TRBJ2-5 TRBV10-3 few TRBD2 CAISESNRLAGESNEQLF TGTGCCATCAGTGAGTCAAACCGGCTAGCGGGGGAGTCGAATGAGCAGCTCTTC
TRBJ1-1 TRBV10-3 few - CAIRRQAATMNTEAFF TGTGCCATCCGTAGACAAGCGGCTACTATGAACACTGAAGCTTTCTTT
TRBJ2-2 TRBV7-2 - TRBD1 CASSLDREYTGELFF TGTGCCAGCAGCTTGGACAGGGAATACACCGGGGAGCTGTTTTTT
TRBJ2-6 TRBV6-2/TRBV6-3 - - CASRRGPNVLTF TGTGCCAGCCGAAGGGGTCCGAACGTCCTGACTTTC
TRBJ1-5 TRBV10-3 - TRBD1 CAISTRQGAVPQHF TGTGCCATCAGTACCCGACAGGGGGCCGTGCCCCAGCATTTT
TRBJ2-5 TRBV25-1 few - CASNPWETQYF TGTGCCAGCAACCCCTGGGAGACCCAGTACTTC
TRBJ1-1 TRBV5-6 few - CASSWRTEGDTEAFF TGTGCCAGCAGCTGGCGGACCGAGGGGGACACTGAAGCTTTCTTT
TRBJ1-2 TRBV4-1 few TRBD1 CASSQDLQGVRGYTF TGCGCCAGCAGCCAAGACCTACAGGGGGTTCGTGGCTACACCTTC
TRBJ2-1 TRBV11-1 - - CASSYLDRPNEQFF TGTGCCAGCAGCTACCTAGACAGGCCCAATGAGCAGTTCTTC
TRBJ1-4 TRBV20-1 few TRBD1 CSASAGTGREKLFF TGCAGTGCTAGTGCCGGGACAGGGAGGGAAAAACTGTTTTTT
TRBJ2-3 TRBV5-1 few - CASTTEPNTDTQYF TGCGCCAGCACCACGGAGCCCAATACAGATACGCAGTATTTT
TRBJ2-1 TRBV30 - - CAWREWGTSYNEQFF TGTGCCTGGAGAGAGTGGGGGACTTCCTACAATGAGCAGTTCTTC
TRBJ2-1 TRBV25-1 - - CASSEGQIYNEQFF TGTGCCAGCAGTGAAGGACAGATTTACAATGAGCAGTTCTTC
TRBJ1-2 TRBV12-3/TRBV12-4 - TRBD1 CASSRTGGLYGYTF TGTGCCAGCAGTCGGACAGGGGGCCTCTATGGCTACACCTTC
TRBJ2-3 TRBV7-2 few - CASSNARGPLTDTQYF TGTGCCAGCAGCAATGCCCGGGGGCCTCTCACAGATACGCAGTATTTT
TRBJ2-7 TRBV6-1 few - CASSEEGSTYEQYF TGTGCCAGCAGTGAAGAGGGTTCCACCTACGAGCAGTACTTC